The entry that follows covers one TCR beta chain sequence. Its antigen remains unidentified. The data belong to a study of cytomegalovirus exposure and HLA in healthy donors. The assay was immunoSEQ multiplex PCR, and TCRdb's table has in-frame clones only and misses some. Of under 250,000 clones in the sample, approximately 90% were seen once. The CDR3 has 16 amino acids. Unmatched junction bases numbered 14, after V lost 6 bases and J lost 5 bases. Germline values: CDR1 LGHNT, CDR2 FRNRAP. Broader study findings: Reports showed the classifier diagnosing cytomegalovirus status with high specificity and sensitivity. Through in vitro validation, three CMV-associated chains were shown to be specific for CMV antigens. The tendency of first-cohort TCR clusters to co-occur in the 120 or so validation repertoires was identified by a subsequent analysis. The study labeled more than 150 TCR beta chains cytomegalovirus-associated.

The chain combines TRBV12-5 with TRBJ1-1, with 8 bases lining up with TRBD1. This receptor was taken from a woman aged 18-29 years in good health and CMV-seronegative. Material: PBMCs. CDR3 sequence (DNA): TGTGCTAGTGGCTTCGCAGGGGGCCGAGGTAATACTGAAGCTTTCTTT. Translation gives CASGFAGGRGNTEAFF.